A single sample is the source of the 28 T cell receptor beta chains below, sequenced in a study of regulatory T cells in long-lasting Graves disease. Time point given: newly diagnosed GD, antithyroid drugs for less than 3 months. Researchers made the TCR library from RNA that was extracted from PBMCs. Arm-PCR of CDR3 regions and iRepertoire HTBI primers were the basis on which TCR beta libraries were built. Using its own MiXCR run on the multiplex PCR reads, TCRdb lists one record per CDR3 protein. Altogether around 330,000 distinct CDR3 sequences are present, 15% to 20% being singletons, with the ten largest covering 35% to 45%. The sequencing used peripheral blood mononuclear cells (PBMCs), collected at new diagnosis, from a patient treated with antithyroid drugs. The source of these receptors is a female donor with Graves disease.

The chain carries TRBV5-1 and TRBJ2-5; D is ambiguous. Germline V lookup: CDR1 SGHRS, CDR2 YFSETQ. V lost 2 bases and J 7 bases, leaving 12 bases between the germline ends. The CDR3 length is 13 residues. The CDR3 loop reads CASSFDGSGTQYF. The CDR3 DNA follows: TGCGCCAGCAGCTTTGACGGTTCTGGGACCCAGTACTTC. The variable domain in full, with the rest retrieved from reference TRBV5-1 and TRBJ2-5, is KAGVTQTPRYLIKTRGQQVTLSCSPISGHRSVSWYQQTPGQGLQFLFEYFSETQRNKGNFPGRFSGRQFSNSRSEMNVSTLELGDSALYLCASSFDGSGTQYFGPGTRLLVL.

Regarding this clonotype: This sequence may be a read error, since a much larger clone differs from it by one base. The CDR3 region has the DNA TGTGCCAGCAGCAGGGGGGGGTCTGGGGGCAATGAGCAGTTCTTC. Amino acids: CASSRGGSGGNEQFF. The chain has TRBV28 and TRBJ2-1; D might be TRBD1 or TRBD2, each matching 7 bases. CDR1 and CDR2 (germline): MDHEN, SYDVKM. Trimming left V 6 bases short and J 6 bases short, with 18 bases between. The CDR3 is 15 residues long.

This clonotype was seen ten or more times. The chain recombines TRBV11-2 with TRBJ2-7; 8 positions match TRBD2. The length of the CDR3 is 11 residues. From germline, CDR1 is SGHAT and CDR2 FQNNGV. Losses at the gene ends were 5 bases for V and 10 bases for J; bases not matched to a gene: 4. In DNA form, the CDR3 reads TGTGCCAGCAGCCAGATAGCGGGACAGTACTTC. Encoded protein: CASSQIAGQYF.

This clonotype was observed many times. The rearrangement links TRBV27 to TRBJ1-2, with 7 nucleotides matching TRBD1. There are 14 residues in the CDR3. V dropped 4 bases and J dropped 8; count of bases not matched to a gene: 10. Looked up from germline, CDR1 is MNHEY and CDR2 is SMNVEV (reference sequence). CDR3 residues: CASSYNTGAGGYTF. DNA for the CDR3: TGTGCCAGCAGTTACAATACAGGGGCTGGGGGCTACACCTTC.

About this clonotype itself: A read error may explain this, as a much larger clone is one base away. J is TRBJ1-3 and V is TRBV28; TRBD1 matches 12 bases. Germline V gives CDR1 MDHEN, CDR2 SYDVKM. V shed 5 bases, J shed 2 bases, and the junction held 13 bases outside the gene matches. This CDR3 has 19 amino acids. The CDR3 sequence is CASSLRDRGLLTAGNTIYF. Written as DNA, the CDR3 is TGTGCCAGCAGTCTTCGGGACAGGGGGCTGTTGACTGCTGGAAACACCATATATTTT. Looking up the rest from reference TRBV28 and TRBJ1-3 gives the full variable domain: DVKVTQSSRYLVKRTGEKVFLECVQDMDHENMFWYRQDPGLGLRLIYFSYDVKMKEKGDIPEGYSVSREKKERFSLILESASTNQTSMYLCASSLRDRGLLTAGNTIYFGEGSWLTVV.

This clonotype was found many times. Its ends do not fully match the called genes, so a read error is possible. This CDR3 is CSARGTAHYEQYF. CDR3 bases: TGCAGTGCCAGAGGCACAGCTCATTACGAGCAGTACTTC. The chain joins TRBV20-1 to TRBJ2-7; D gene unclear. Germline V gene data show CDR1 as DFQATT and CDR2 as SNEGSKA (reference sequence). CDR3 length: 13 amino acids.

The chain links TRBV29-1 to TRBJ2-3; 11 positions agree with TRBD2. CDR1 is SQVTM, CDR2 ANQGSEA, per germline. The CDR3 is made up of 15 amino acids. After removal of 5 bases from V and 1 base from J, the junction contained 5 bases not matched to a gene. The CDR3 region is CSVNGTSGGTDTQYF. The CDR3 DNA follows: TGCAGCGTTAACGGGACTAGCGGCGGCACAGATACGCAGTATTTT.

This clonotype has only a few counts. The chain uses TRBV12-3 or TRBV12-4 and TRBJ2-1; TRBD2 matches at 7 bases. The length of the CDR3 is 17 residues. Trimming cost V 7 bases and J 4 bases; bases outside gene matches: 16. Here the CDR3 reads CASILGGQGEGYNEQFF. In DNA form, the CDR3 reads TGTGCCAGCATCCTGGGAGGGCAGGGCGAAGGATACAATGAGCAGTTCTTC.

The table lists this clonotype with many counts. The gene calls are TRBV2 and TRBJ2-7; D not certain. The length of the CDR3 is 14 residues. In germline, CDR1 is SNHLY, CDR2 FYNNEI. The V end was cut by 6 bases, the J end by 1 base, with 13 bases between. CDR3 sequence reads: CASRPRVRSYEQYF. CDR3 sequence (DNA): TGTGCCAGCAGGCCCCGGGTCCGGTCCTACGAGCAGTACTTC.

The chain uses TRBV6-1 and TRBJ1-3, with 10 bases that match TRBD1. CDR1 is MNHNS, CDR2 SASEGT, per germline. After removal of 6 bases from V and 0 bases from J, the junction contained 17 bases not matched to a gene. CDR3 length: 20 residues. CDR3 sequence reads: CASSEAGTGAISASGNTIYF. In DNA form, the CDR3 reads TGTGCCAGCAGCGAGGCCGGGACAGGGGCGATTTCAGCCTCTGGAAACACCATATATTTT.

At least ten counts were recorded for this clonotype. CDR3 bases: TGTGCCAGTAGACGCGGCCAGGGGGTCGACACAGATACGCAGTATTTT. Amino acids: CASRRGQGVDTDTQYF. This rearrangement joins TRBV19 to TRBJ2-3; 7 nucleotides match TRBD1. The CDR3 loop spans 16 amino acids. The junction had 11 bases not matched to a gene; V was cut back by 6 bases and J by 2 bases. The germline V gene has CDR1 LNHDA and CDR2 SQIVND (reference sequence). The variable domain in full, with the rest retrieved from reference TRBV19 and TRBJ2-3, is DGGITQSPKYLFRKEGQNVTLSCEQNLNHDAMYWYRQDPGQGLRLIYYSQIVNDFQKGDIAEGYSVSREKKESFPLTVTSAQKNPTAFYLCASRRGQGVDTDTQYFGPGTRLTVL.

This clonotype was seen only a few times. CDR3 DNA: TGCGCCAGCAGCCAAGTAGCGGGAGCGACAGATACGCAGTATTTT. Its protein product is CASSQVAGATDTQYF. The V gene is TRBV4-1, the J gene TRBJ2-3; TRBD2 matches 9 bases. Germline CDR1 MGHRA, CDR2 YSYEKL. Germline trimming cut 1 base from V and 3 bases from J; bases unmatched to any gene: 2. The CDR3 sequence is 15 residues long.

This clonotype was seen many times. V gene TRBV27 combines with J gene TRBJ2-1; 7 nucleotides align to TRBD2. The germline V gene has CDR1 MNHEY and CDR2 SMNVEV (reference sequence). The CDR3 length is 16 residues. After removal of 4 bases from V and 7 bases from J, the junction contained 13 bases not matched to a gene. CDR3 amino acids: CASSSPPGGSGNEQFF. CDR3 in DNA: TGTGCCAGCAGTTCCCCCCCTGGCGGGAGCGGGAATGAGCAGTTCTTC.

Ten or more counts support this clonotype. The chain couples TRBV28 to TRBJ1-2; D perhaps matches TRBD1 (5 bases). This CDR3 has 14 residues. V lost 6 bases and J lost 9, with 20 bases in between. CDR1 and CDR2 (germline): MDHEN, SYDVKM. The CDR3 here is CASSHPGGTGRYTF. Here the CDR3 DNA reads TGTGCCAGCAGCCACCCGGGAGGCACGGGACGCTACACCTTC.

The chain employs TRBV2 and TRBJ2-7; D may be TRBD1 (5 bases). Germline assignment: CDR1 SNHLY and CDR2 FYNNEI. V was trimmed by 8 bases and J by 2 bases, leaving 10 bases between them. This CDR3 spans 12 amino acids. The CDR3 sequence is CASGTGAYEQYF. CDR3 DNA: TGTGCCAGCGGCACAGGAGCCTACGAGCAGTACTTC.

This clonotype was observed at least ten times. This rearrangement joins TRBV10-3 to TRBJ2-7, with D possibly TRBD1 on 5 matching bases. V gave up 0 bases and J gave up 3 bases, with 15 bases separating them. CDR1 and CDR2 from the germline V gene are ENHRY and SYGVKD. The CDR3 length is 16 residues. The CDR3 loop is CAISESPGTQGYEQYF. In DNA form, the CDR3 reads TGTGCCATCAGTGAGTCTCCAGGCACCCAGGGCTACGAGCAGTACTTC.

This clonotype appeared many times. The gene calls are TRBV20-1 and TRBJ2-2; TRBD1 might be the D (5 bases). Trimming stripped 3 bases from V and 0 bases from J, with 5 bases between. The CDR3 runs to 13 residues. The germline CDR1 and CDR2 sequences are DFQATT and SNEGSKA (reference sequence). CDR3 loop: CSARTANTGELFF. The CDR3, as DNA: TGCAGTGCTAGGACAGCGAACACCGGGGAGCTGTTTTTT.

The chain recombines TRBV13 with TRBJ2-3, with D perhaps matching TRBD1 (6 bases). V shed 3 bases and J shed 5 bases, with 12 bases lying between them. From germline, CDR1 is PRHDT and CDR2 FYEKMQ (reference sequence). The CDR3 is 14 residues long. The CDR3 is CASSFVGGIDTQYF. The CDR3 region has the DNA TGTGCCAGCAGCTTCGTAGGGGGAATAGATACGCAGTATTTT.

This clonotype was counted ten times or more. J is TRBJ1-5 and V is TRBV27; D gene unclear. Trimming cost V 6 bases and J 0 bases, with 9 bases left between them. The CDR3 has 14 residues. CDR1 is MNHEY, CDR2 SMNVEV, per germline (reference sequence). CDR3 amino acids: CASSDLGSNQPQHF. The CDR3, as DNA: TGTGCCAGCAGCGACCTGGGTAGCAATCAGCCCCAGCATTTT.

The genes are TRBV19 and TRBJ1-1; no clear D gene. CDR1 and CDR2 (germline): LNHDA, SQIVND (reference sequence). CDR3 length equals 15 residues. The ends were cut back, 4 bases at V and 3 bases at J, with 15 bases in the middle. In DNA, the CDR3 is TGTGCCAGTAGTAACGGAGGCCGGGGTCACACTGAAGCTTTCTTT. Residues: CASSNGGRGHTEAFF.

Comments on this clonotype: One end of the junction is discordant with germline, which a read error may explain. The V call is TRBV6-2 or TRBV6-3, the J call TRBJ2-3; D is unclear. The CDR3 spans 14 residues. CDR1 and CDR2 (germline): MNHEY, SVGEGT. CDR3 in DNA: TGTGCCAGCAGTAACGGACCGAAGGTCGATACGCAGTGTTTT. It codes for CASSNGPKVDTQCF.

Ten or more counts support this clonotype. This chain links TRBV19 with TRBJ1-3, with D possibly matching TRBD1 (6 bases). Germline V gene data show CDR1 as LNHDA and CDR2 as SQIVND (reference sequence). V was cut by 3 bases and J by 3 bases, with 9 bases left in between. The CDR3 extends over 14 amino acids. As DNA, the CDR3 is TGTGCCAGTAGTATGGGGGCTAGTGGAAACACCATATATTTT. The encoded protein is CASSMGASGNTIYF.

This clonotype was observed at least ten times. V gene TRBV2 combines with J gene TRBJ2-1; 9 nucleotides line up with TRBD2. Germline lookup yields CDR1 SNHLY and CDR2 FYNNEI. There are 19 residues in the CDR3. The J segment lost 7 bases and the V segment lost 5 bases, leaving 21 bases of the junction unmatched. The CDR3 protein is CASSFTLVAGEREGNEQFF. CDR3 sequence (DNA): TGTGCCAGCAGTTTCACCCTGGTAGCGGGAGAGAGGGAGGGAAATGAGCAGTTCTTC.

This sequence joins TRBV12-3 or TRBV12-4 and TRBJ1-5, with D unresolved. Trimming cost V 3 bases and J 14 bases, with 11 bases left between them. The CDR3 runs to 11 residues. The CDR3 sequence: CASSFRLAKHF. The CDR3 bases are TGTGCCAGCAGTTTCCGTCTAGCTAAGCATTTT.

The CDR3 is CSARGRRGFWTQYF. CDR3 in DNA: TGCAGTGCTAGGGGACGACGGGGCTTTTGGACCCAGTACTTC. The chain uses TRBV20-1 and TRBJ2-3; D may match TRBD1 or TRBD2 (5 bases each). TRBJ2-5 matches the DNA end more closely, so the J call is doubtful. The germline V gene encodes CDR1 DFQATT and CDR2 SNEGSKA (reference sequence). This CDR3 spans 14 amino acids.

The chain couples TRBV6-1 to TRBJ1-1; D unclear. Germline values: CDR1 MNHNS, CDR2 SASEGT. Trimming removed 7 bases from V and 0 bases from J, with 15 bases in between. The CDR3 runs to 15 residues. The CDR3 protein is CASTVRHAMNTEAFF. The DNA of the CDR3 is TGTGCCAGCACCGTGAGACATGCCATGAACACTGAAGCTTTCTTT.

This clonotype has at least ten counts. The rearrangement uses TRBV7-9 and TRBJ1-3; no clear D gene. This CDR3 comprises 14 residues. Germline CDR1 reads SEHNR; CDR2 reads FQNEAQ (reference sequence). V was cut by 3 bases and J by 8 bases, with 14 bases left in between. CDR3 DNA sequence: TGTGCCAGCAGCTTGGGGATCCTGGAGGACACCATATATTTT. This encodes CASSLGILEDTIYF.

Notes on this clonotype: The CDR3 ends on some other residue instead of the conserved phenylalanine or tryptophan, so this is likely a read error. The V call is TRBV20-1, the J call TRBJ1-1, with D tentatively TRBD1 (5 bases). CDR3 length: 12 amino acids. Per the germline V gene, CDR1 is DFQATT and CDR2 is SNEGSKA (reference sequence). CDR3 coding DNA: TGCAGCGCCACCGGGGGGGACACTGAAGCTTTCTGT. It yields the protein CSATGGDTEAFC.